The 24 T cell receptor beta chains below all came from one sample that was sequenced in a study of CD8 T cells in Susac syndrome. Reverse transcription used roughly 0.5 to 1 ug RNA and random hexamers. A single record per CDR3 protein comes from TCRdb applying MiXCR to the immunoSEQ multiplex PCR reads. The sample shows 160,000 or so distinct CDR3 sequences, around 94% of them seen only once. Sequenced material: CD4+ T cells from PBMCs. The receptors were gathered from a human donor with Susac syndrome.

The rearrangement uses TRBV29-1 and TRBJ2-6; 8 bases align to TRBD2. Germline CDR1 SQVTM, CDR2 ANQGSEA. The CDR3 runs 18 residues. The V segment lost 1 base and the J segment 0 bases; nucleotides outside the gene matches: 8. Here the CDR3 reads CSVEGAGALGSGANVLTF. The CDR3 DNA sequence: TGCAGCGTTGAAGGAGCGGGGGCGCTGGGCTCTGGGGCCAACGTCCTGACTTTC.

J is TRBJ1-5 and V is TRBV20-1; the D gene is possibly TRBD1 (5 bases). Germline values: CDR1 DFQATT, CDR2 SNEGSKA (reference sequence). Between the trimmed V and J ends, which lost 4 bases and 9 bases, there was a span of 13 bases. The CDR3 is 12 residues long. This CDR3 is CSAIGAVGPQHF. DNA for the CDR3: TGCAGTGCTATAGGGGCTGTAGGGCCCCAGCATTTT.

The chain has TRBV18 and TRBJ1-2; D not certain. Germline CDR1 is KGHSH and CDR2 is LQKENI. This CDR3 has 13 residues. Deletions cut 5 bases from V and 2 bases from J, with 9 bases between. For the CDR3, the DNA is TGTGCCAGCTCAGCAGGAGTAAACTATGGCTACACCTTC. It is translated as CASSAGVNYGYTF.

The chain links TRBV20-1 to TRBJ1-5; D possibly corresponds to TRBD1 (6 bases). This CDR3 spans 15 amino acids. CDR1 is DFQATT and CDR2 is SNEGSKA in the germline V gene (reference sequence). V lost 0 bases and J 6 bases, leaving 15 bases between the germline ends. The CDR3 DNA reads TGCAGTGCTAGAGATCCTTTTCAGGGGTCTCAGCCCCAGCATTTT. Translation: CSARDPFQGSQPQHF.

This chain links TRBV12-3 or TRBV12-4 with TRBJ1-2; a weak D match, TRBD1 (5 bases). The CDR3 runs 14 residues. Trimming left V 1 base short and J 4 bases short, with 10 bases between. CDR3 protein: CASSLGDSIYGYTF. CDR3 DNA: TGTGCCAGCAGTTTAGGCGACAGCATCTATGGCTACACCTTC.

The V gene is TRBV7-2, the J gene TRBJ1-2, with D perhaps matching TRBD1 (6 bases). Deletions cut 5 bases from V and 2 bases from J, with 18 bases between. CDR3 size: 16 residues. Germline V gives CDR1 SGHTA, CDR2 FQGNSA. This chain's CDR3 is CASSGGWTANNYGYTF. For the CDR3, the DNA is TGTGCCAGCAGCGGGGGTTGGACAGCCAACAACTATGGCTACACCTTC.

The J gene is TRBJ1-1, the V gene TRBV7-9, with 8 bases matching TRBD1. V was pared by 6 bases and J by 5 bases, with 14 bases of the junction left unmatched. Per the germline V gene, CDR1 is SEHNR and CDR2 is FQNEAQ (reference sequence). The CDR3 spans 16 residues. The CDR3 protein is CASRRQGALGMTEAFF. CDR3 in DNA: TGTGCCAGCAGGCGCCAGGGGGCCCTGGGGATGACTGAAGCTTTCTTT.

This clonotype was detected a few times. The V call is TRBV9, the J call TRBJ2-1; D possibly matches TRBD1 or TRBD2 (6 bases each). This CDR3 has 15 residues. Trimming pared 0 bases from V and 7 bases from J, leaving 14 bases between. The germline CDR1 and CDR2 sequences are SGDLS and YYNGEE. The CDR3 DNA is TGTGCCAGCAGCGTAGAGGGGGGACGAGGAAATGAGCAGTTCTTC. Encoded protein: CASSVEGGRGNEQFF.

The J gene is TRBJ2-2, the V gene TRBV18; D gene uncertain. The germline CDR1 and CDR2 sequences are KGHSH and LQKENI. The V gene lost 5 bases and the J gene lost 1 base, with 5 bases spanning the gap. This CDR3 is 13 amino acids long. The CDR3 protein is CASSSKNTGELFF. The CDR3 DNA reads as TGTGCCAGCTCATCGAAGAACACCGGGGAGCTGTTTTTT. Using reference TRBV18 and TRBJ2-2 for the parts outside the CDR3, the full variable domain is NAGVMQNPRHLVRRRGQEARLRCSPMKGHSHVYWYRQLPEEGLKFMVYLQKENIIDESGMPKERFSAEFPKEGPSILRIQQVVRGDSAAYFCASSSKNTGELFFGEGSRLTVL.

The V and J genes are TRBV15 and TRBJ2-2; the D is unclear. Trimming left V 5 bases short and J 4 bases short, with 23 bases between. The CDR3 totals 18 residues. The germline V gene encodes CDR1 LNHNV and CDR2 YYDKDF (reference sequence). In DNA, the CDR3 is TGTGCCACCAGCCCACCGTTGCAGCGTAGGGCTGGCACCGGGGAGCTGTTTTTT. Its translation is CATSPPLQRRAGTGELFF.

This clonotype was observed once. CDR3 loop: CATSDPRGDGETQYF. The CDR3 DNA follows: TGTGCCACCAGTGACCCCAGGGGCGACGGCGAGACCCAGTACTTC. The V call is TRBV24-1, the J call TRBJ2-5, with TRBD1 as a possible D gene (6 bases). From germline, CDR1 is KGHDR and CDR2 SFDVKD. This CDR3 is 15 amino acids long. Trimming stripped 4 bases from V and 5 bases from J, with 16 bases between.

The chain couples TRBV29-1 to TRBJ1-2, with D uncertain. CDR1 is SQVTM, CDR2 ANQGSEA, per germline. V shed 4 bases and J shed 8 bases, with 14 bases lying between them. The CDR3 is 12 residues long. This chain's CDR3 is CSVGVRTGGYTF. The DNA for the CDR3 is TGCAGCGTTGGGGTCAGAACGGGGGGCTACACCTTC.

V is TRBV3-1 and J is TRBJ2-5, with 10 bases fitting TRBD1. The germline V gene encodes CDR1 LGHDT and CDR2 YNNKEL (reference sequence). CDR3 length equals 15 residues. Trimming removed 8 bases from V and 1 base from J; junction bases left unmatched: 7. This CDR3 is CASGARDRGQETQYF. In nucleotides, the CDR3 is TGTGCCAGCGGTGCTCGGGACAGGGGCCAAGAGACCCAGTACTTC.

The chain couples TRBV1 to TRBJ2-5; TRBD1 reflects the table's D call only, with no check against the DNA. TRBV1 is annotated as a pseudogene. This CDR3 region has 15 residues. CDR3 DNA: TGCACCAGCAGCCAAGATTGGACAGGCTGGGAGACCCAGTACTTC. This sequence encodes CTSSQDWTGWETQYF.

This clonotype was detected only once. This sequence joins TRBV25-1 and TRBJ2-1; D perhaps matches TRBD1 (5 bases). CDR1 and CDR2 from the germline V gene are MGHDK and SYGVNS. There are 14 residues in the CDR3. The CDR3 spells CTNPDSGSYNEQFF. In nucleotides, the CDR3 is TGTACCAACCCTGACTCAGGGTCCTACAATGAGCAGTTCTTC.

CDR3: CASSQDGNANYGYTF. CDR3 DNA: TGCGCCAGCAGCCAAGATGGGAACGCTAACTATGGCTACACCTTC. The chain combines TRBV4-3 with TRBJ1-2; no clear D. V gave up 0 bases and J gave up 0 bases, with 8 bases separating them. The CDR3 is made up of 15 amino acids. CDR1 and CDR2 from the germline V gene are LGHNA and YSLEER.

This chain links TRBV19 with TRBJ2-3, with D perhaps TRBD2 (6 bases). This CDR3 is built from 16 residues. Deletions cut 5 bases from V and 2 bases from J, with 17 bases between. Germline V CDR1 and CDR2: LNHDA, SQIVND (reference sequence). CDR3 sequence reads: CASSPKGLRITDTQYF. The CDR3 DNA is TGTGCCAGTAGTCCTAAGGGACTGCGAATCACAGATACGCAGTATTTT.

The rearrangement uses TRBV7-6 and TRBJ1-1, with D unresolved. The V end lost 5 bases, the J end lost 1 base, and 11 bases lay between the germline ends. The germline V gene encodes CDR1 SGHVS and CDR2 FNYEAQ. The CDR3 length is 14 residues. The CDR3 sequence is CASSKQISNTEAFF. The CDR3 DNA reads as TGTGCCAGCAGCAAACAGATTTCGAACACTGAAGCTTTCTTT.

The chain has TRBV30 and TRBJ1-1; the match to TRBD1 covers 7 bases. CDR3 size: 13 residues. Germline V gives CDR1 GTSNPN, CDR2 SVGIG (reference sequence). Trimming at V came to 3 bases and at J to 4 bases, leaving 5 bases not matched to a gene. The CDR3 here is CAWSQGGFTEAFF. DNA of the CDR3: TGTGCCTGGAGCCAGGGGGGCTTCACTGAAGCTTTCTTT.

This rearrangement joins TRBV20-1 to TRBJ1-4, with 7 bases that match TRBD1. The germline V gene encodes CDR1 DFQATT and CDR2 SNEGSKA (reference sequence). The J segment lost 8 bases and the V segment lost 3 bases, leaving 9 bases of the junction unmatched. The CDR3 contains 14 residues. CDR3 DNA sequence: TGCAGTGCTAGGGGATCAGGGGGTTACGAAAAACTGTTTTTT. This gives the protein CSARGSGGYEKLFF.

The CDR3 DNA reads TGTGCCACCAGTGGGGATCTTGGGACCCAGTACTTC. Amino acids: CATSGDLGTQYF. The rearrangement links TRBV24-1 to TRBJ2-5; D unresolved. The germline V gene encodes CDR1 KGHDR and CDR2 SFDVKD. The ends were cut back, 5 bases at V and 7 bases at J, with 10 bases in the middle. The CDR3 consists of 12 residues.

The chain uses TRBV7-9 and TRBJ1-1, with 9 nucleotides matching TRBD1. Germline values: CDR1 SEHNR, CDR2 FQNEAQ (reference sequence). CDR3 length: 14 residues. The trim removed 4 bases at V and 4 bases at J, leaving 4 bases unmatched. The CDR3 region is CASSSDRGSTEAFF. The CDR3 DNA reads as TGTGCCAGCAGCTCGGACAGGGGAAGCACTGAAGCTTTCTTT.

The chain is built from TRBV20-1 and TRBJ1-5, with TRBD1 matching 8 bases. Germline values: CDR1 DFQATT, CDR2 SNEGSKA (reference sequence). The CDR3 covers 15 residues. V trimming: 3 bases; J trimming: 6 bases; junction bases outside the gene matches: 10. The CDR3 is CSARDTGGRIQPQHF. In nucleotides, the CDR3 is TGCAGTGCTAGGGACACAGGGGGTAGGATTCAGCCCCAGCATTTT.

V gene TRBV6-2 or TRBV6-3 combines with J gene TRBJ2-5, with 11 bases that match TRBD2. The CDR3 contains 17 residues. Germline V gene sequence: CDR1 MNHEY, CDR2 SVGEGT. V shed 6 bases, J shed 4 bases, and the junction held 13 bases outside the gene matches. This CDR3 reads CASREPGTSGRGETQYF. The CDR3 DNA follows: TGTGCCAGCAGAGAACCCGGCACTAGCGGGAGAGGAGAGACCCAGTACTTC.